This TCR beta chain was captured by sequencing in a study of cytomegalovirus exposure and HLA in healthy donors. As for this clone: Its antigen is undetermined.

CDR1 is SGHTA, CDR2 FQGTGA, per germline. Trimming removed 1 base at V and 9 bases at J, with 15 bases between. The CDR3 is made up of 14 amino acids. Study-level results: TRBV6-2, TRBV6-3 and some other V segments were excluded as indistinguishable. TCR beta chains associated with HLA were, in a later analysis, more clonally expanded than equally common others. In a later analysis, specific HLA alleles were associated with some 16,000 TCR beta sequences at a 0.05 false discovery rate.

PCR primers comprised 60 Vbeta and 13 Jbeta primers. Repertoires were generated with immunoSEQ multiplex PCR, while TCRdb's copy carries only in-frame clones and drops some. The table lists 140,000 or so clones, about 74% of them singletons, with about 4.3% in the top ten. This receptor was identified in a man aged 18 to 35 in good health and CMV-seropositive. The sample taken for sequencing was PBMCs. The rearrangement uses TRBV7-3 and TRBJ1-2; D unclear. CDR3 region: CASSLSSRSRSYTF. CDR3 sequence (DNA): TGTGCCAGCAGCTTAAGCTCGAGAAGCCGAAGCTACACCTTC.